The rows below give T cell receptor beta chains drawn from one sample of a study of T cells after yellow fever vaccination. One entry per CDR3 protein results from TCRdb running MiXCR on the 5' RACE reads. This sample has about 340,000 distinct CDR3 sequences, with roughly an eighth found just once. The source was CD4+ T cells sorted from PBMCs, collected 15 days after the yellow fever booster vaccination. The origin of the receptors is a man between 18 and 35 years old who received the YFV17D yellow fever vaccine. Both conserved end residues are part of each CDR3. Fields, in order: clone size, V gene, J gene, CDR3 length, D gene, CDR3 DNA, CDR3 protein. A D gene is named only where the DNA matches it firmly. Only some rows state a clone size, as once, few, many or a class for expanded clones.

clone size: NA
V gene: TRBV7-2
J gene: TRBJ2-1
CDR3 length: 14
D gene: NA
CDR3 DNA: TGTGCCAGCAGCTTAGGGACTACCCACAATGAGCAGTTCTTC
CDR3 protein: CASSLGTTHNEQFF

clone size: few
V gene: TRBV6-5
J gene: TRBJ1-4
CDR3 length: 14
D gene: NA
CDR3 DNA: TGTGCCAGCAGTTACTCGGTGGCGAATGAAAAACTGTTTTTT
CDR3 protein: CASSYSVANEKLFF

clone size: many
V gene: TRBV5-1
J gene: TRBJ2-1
CDR3 length: 13
D gene: NA
CDR3 DNA: TGCGCCAGCAGCTTGGCCCAGGGCGGTGAGCAGTTCTTC
CDR3 protein: CASSLAQGGEQFF

clone size: NA
V gene: TRBV6-6
J gene: TRBJ1-1
CDR3 length: 14
D gene: TRBD1
CDR3 DNA: TGTGCCAGCAGTTATGGGACAGCAAACGAGGAAGCTTTCTTT
CDR3 protein: CASSYGTANEEAFF

clone size: few
V gene: TRBV5-1
J gene: TRBJ1-2
CDR3 length: 14
D gene: TRBD1
CDR3 DNA: TGCGCCAGCAGCTTGGAGACAGGGAACTATGGCTACACCTTC
CDR3 protein: CASSLETGNYGYTF

clone size: NA
V gene: TRBV20-1
J gene: TRBJ2-7
CDR3 length: 15
D gene: NA
CDR3 DNA: TGCAGTGCTAGAGTCCTACAGGGGGAGGGCTACGAGCAGTACTTC
CDR3 protein: CSARVLQGEGYEQYF

clone size: NA
V gene: TRBV5-1
J gene: TRBJ2-1
CDR3 length: 16
D gene: TRBD1
CDR3 DNA: TGCGCCAGCAGCTTGGAGGGACAGCTCTTTATCTATGAGCAGTTCTTC
CDR3 protein: CASSLEGQLFIYEQFF

clone size: NA
V gene: TRBV28
J gene: TRBJ1-2
CDR3 length: 10
D gene: NA
CDR3 DNA: TGTGCCGTCAAGTACTATGGCTACACCTTC
CDR3 protein: CAVKYYGYTF

clone size: many
V gene: TRBV7-3
J gene: TRBJ1-1
CDR3 length: 14
D gene: NA
CDR3 DNA: TGTGCCAGCAGCCCCACAGGGAGGGGGACTGAAGCTTTCTTT
CDR3 protein: CASSPTGRGTEAFF

clone size: few
V gene: TRBV6-1
J gene: TRBJ1-2
CDR3 length: 13
D gene: NA
CDR3 DNA: TGTGCCAGCAGTGAGAGAACGGGCTATGGCTACACCTTC
CDR3 protein: CASSERTGYGYTF

clone size: few
V gene: TRBV5-1
J gene: TRBJ2-7
CDR3 length: 13
D gene: NA
CDR3 DNA: TGCGCCAGCAGCCTTCCGCCCAACTACGAGCAGTACTTC
CDR3 protein: CASSLPPNYEQYF

clone size: few
V gene: TRBV5-1
J gene: TRBJ2-1
CDR3 length: 14
D gene: TRBD2
CDR3 DNA: TGCGCCAGCAGCCCCGAGGGGAGGGACAATGAGCAGTTCTTC
CDR3 protein: CASSPEGRDNEQFF

clone size: NA
V gene: TRBV20-1
J gene: TRBJ2-4
CDR3 length: 14
D gene: NA
CDR3 DNA: TGCAGTGCCCCCCTAGCCAATGGCAAAAACATTCAGTACTTC
CDR3 protein: CSAPLANGKNIQYF

clone size: many
V gene: TRBV4-3
J gene: TRBJ2-3
CDR3 length: 15
D gene: NA
CDR3 DNA: TGCGCCAGCAGCCCCTCGACCCGGGGCACAGATACGCAGTATTTT
CDR3 protein: CASSPSTRGTDTQYF

clone size: NA
V gene: TRBV7-2
J gene: TRBJ2-6
CDR3 length: 17
D gene: TRBD1
CDR3 DNA: TGTGCCAGCAGACCGACAGGGAGACCCTCTGGGGCCAACGTCCTGACTTTC
CDR3 protein: CASRPTGRPSGANVLTF

clone size: many
V gene: TRBV6-1
J gene: TRBJ2-3
CDR3 length: 16
D gene: TRBD2
CDR3 DNA: TGTGCCAGCACCATCGGCTTAGCGGGGCCCACAGATACGCAGTATTTT
CDR3 protein: CASTIGLAGPTDTQYF

clone size: many
V gene: TRBV4-3
J gene: TRBJ2-3
CDR3 length: 16
D gene: TRBD2
CDR3 DNA: TGCGCCAGCAGCCAAGAGGGAGCGGGGATCACAGATACGCAGTATTTT
CDR3 protein: CASSQEGAGITDTQYF

clone size: NA
V gene: TRBV5-1
J gene: TRBJ1-2
CDR3 length: 13
D gene: NA
CDR3 DNA: TGCGCCAGCAGCCCAAAGCAGGATCGGGGCTACACCTTC
CDR3 protein: CASSPKQDRGYTF

clone size: NA
V gene: TRBV5-4
J gene: TRBJ2-4
CDR3 length: 14
D gene: TRBD2
CDR3 DNA: TGTGCCAGCAGCCCCGCCCCGGGGGGGGACATTCAGTACTTC
CDR3 protein: CASSPAPGGDIQYF

clone size: few
V gene: TRBV7-6
J gene: TRBJ2-3
CDR3 length: 15
D gene: NA
CDR3 DNA: TGTGCCAGCAGCCCGATCCGACAAGGCACAGATACGCAGTATTTT
CDR3 protein: CASSPIRQGTDTQYF